The T cell receptor beta chain under discussion was sequenced for a study of T cell clonality in common variable immunodeficiency. General study results and limits: The cause of increased CVID clonality remains unclear without subpopulation sequencing. CVID subjects shared fewer TCRbeta clones than healthy controls did.

This clone was seen ten or more times. The target antigen is unknown. The CDR3 extends 3 residues past the end of the read, so its final part is completed from the germline J gene. Each donor provided roughly 4.5 to 8 ml of heparinized whole blood. CDR3 size: 14 residues. Between the trimmed V and J ends, which lost 6 bases and 3 bases, there was a span of 12 bases. From germline, CDR1 is LNHDA and CDR2 SQIVND (reference sequence). The data were produced by immunoSEQ multiplex PCR, yet TCRdb's version contains in-frame clones alone and is incomplete. The record shows roughly 70,000 clones for this sample, with no singletons present.

Specimen: peripheral blood mononuclear cells. This TCR came from a person between 18 and 70 years old in good health. The genes are TRBV19 and TRBJ2-1; no reliable D call. The CDR3 bases that were read are TGTGCCAGTAGGAAAACAGATTTCTACAATGAG. It translates to CASRKTDFYNE. The entire CDR3 protein is CASRKTDFYNEQFF.